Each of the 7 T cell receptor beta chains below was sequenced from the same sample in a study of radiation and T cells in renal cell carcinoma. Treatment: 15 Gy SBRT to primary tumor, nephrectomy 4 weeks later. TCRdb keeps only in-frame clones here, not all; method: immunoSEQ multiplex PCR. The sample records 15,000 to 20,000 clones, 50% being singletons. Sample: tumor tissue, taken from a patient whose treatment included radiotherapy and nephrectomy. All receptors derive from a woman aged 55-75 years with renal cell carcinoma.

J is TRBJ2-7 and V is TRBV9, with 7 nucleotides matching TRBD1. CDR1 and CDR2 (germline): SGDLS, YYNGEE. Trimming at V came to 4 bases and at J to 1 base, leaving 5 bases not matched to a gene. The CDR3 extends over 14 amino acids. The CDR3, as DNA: TGTGCCAGCAGCCTCGGACAGGTATCCTACGAGCAGTACTTC. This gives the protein CASSLGQVSYEQYF.

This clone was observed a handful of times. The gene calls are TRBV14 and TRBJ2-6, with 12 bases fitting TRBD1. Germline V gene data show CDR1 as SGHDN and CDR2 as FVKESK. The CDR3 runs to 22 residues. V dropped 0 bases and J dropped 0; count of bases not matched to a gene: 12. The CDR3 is CASSQDLPLPGQGASGANVLTF. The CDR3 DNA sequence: TGTGCCAGCAGCCAAGATTTGCCCCTACCGGGACAGGGGGCCTCTGGGGCCAACGTCCTGACTTTC.

Here the CDR3 DNA reads TGTGCCATCAGTGAAGTGCGGGGGTTACGCTACGAGCAGTACTTC. It codes for CAISEVRGLRYEQYF. The chain is built from TRBV10-3 and TRBJ2-7; 7 bases fit TRBD2. CDR1 is ENHRY and CDR2 is SYGVKD in the germline V gene. V lost 3 bases, J lost 3 bases, and 8 bases stayed unmatched. The CDR3 totals 15 residues.

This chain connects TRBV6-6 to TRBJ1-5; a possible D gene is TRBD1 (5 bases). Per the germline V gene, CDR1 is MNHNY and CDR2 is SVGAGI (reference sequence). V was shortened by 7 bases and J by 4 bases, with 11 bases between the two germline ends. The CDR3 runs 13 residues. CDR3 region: CASTEWGNQPQHF. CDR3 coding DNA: TGTGCCAGCACTGAGTGGGGGAATCAGCCCCAGCATTTT.

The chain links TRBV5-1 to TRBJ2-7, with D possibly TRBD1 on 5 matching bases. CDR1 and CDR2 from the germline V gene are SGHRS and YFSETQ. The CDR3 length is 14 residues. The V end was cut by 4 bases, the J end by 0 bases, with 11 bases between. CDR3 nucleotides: TGCGCCAGCAGCCTCTGGGGCCGCTCCTACGAGCAGTACTTC. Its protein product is CASSLWGRSYEQYF.

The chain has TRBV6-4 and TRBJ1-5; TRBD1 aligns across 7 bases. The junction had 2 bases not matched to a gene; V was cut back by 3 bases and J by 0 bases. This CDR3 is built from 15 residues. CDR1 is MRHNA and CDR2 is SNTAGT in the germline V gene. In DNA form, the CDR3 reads TGTGCCAGCAGTGAAGGGGGCGATAGCAATCAGCCCCAGCATTTT. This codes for CASSEGGDSNQPQHF.

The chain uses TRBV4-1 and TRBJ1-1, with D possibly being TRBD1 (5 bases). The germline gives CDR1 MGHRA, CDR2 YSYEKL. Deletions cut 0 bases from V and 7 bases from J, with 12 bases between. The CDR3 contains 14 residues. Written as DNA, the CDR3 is TGCGCCAGCAGCCAAGAATACAGGACTTTTGAAGCTTTCTTT. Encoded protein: CASSQEYRTFEAFF.